The 4 T cell receptor beta chains in this list originate from one sample, sequenced in a study of blood T cells in healthy people across ages. A second PCR, run for 7 to 11 cycles, used a sample-barcoded 5' primer plus a J-beta primer mix. TCRdb itself ran the 5' RACE reads through MiXCR, one entry per CDR3 protein. The table includes fewer than 900,000 distinct CDR3 sequences, under 40% detected once. Sequenced material: blood. These receptors were taken from a man aged 18 to 30 in good health.

A note on this clonotype: Possible read error: a much larger clone is one base away. CDR3 sequence: CGATRSRNQETQYF. CDR3 in DNA: TGCGGTGCCACCCGAAGTCGGAACCAAGAGACCCAGTACTTC. V usage is TRBV20-1 and J usage is TRBJ2-5; D gene ambiguous. Germline V gene sequence: CDR1 DFQATT, CDR2 SNEGSKA (reference sequence). The CDR3 consists of 14 residues.

This clonotype was seen a handful of times. The genes are TRBV24-1 and TRBJ2-7; D perhaps matches TRBD2 (6 bases). V was shortened by 4 bases and J by 2 bases, with 17 bases between the two germline ends. CDR3 size: 16 residues. Germline V CDR1 and CDR2: KGHDR, SFDVKD. The CDR3, as DNA: TGTGCCACCAGTGACTCTCCACAGGACTATCCCTACGAGCAGTACTTC. Translated, it gives CATSDSPQDYPYEQYF.

J is TRBJ2-1 and V is TRBV18; a possible D gene is TRBD1 (6 bases). V was trimmed by 1 base and J by 7 bases, leaving 20 bases between them. Germline V CDR1 and CDR2: KGHSH, LQKENI. CDR3 length: 17 residues. CDR3 region: CASSPLAGTPTMNEQFF. CDR3 DNA: TGTGCCAGCTCACCACTAGCCGGGACACCTACTATGAATGAGCAGTTCTTC. Drawing the rest from reference TRBV18 and TRBJ2-1, the complete variable domain is NAGVMQNPRHLVRRRGQEARLRCSPMKGHSHVYWYRQLPEEGLKFMVYLQKENIIDESGMPKERFSAEFPKEGPSILRIQQVVRGDSAAYFCASSPLAGTPTMNEQFFGPGTRLTVL.

Comments on this clonotype: At one end the junction does not follow the germline gene, possibly because of a read error. Here the CDR3 reads CTIKAGGTETQYF. The CDR3 nucleotides read TGTACCATCAAGGCAGGGGGCACAGAGACCCAGTACTTC. V and J are TRBV10-3 and TRBJ2-5, with 8 bases identical to TRBD1. The CDR3 is 13 amino acids. Germline values: CDR1 ENHRY, CDR2 SYGVKD.